The sequence of this TCR beta chain was determined in a study of cytomegalovirus exposure and HLA in healthy donors. About this clone itself: Its antigen is not identified.

The study ran its PCR with 60 Vbeta and 13 Jbeta primers. Using immunoSEQ multiplex PCR, the repertoire was profiled, and TCRdb retains in-frame clones only, with some absent. The sample gives around 99,000 clones, over 75% of which show up once; roughly 3% is in the top ten. Unmatched junction bases numbered 17, after V lost 7 bases and J lost 0 bases. Germline loops: CDR1 SQVTM, CDR2 ANQGSEA. The CDR3 runs to 17 residues. Notes on the study in general: Donors were assumed by presence/absence analyses to have roughly uniform sequencing depth. TCR beta sequences reportedly predicted most subjects' HLA-A and HLA-B alleles accurately. Information on immune exposure was restricted to one variable (CMV serostatus). Rare TCR sequences predominated, though certain public TCRs were found in many donors.

The receptor was derived from a man aged 35 to 55 in good health and CMV-seronegative. The chain is built from TRBV29-1 and TRBJ1-1; 7 nucleotides align to TRBD1. The specimen sequenced was PBMCs. The chain's CDR3 is CSAFVGGGAGMNTEAFF. The DNA for the CDR3 is TGCAGCGCTTTTGTAGGAGGGGGCGCGGGGATGAACACTGAAGCTTTCTTT.